This T cell receptor beta chain was observed in a study of blood T cell repertoires in COVID-19 (TCRdb year 2020). Regarding the study in general: The collaborator samples originated in the United States, Italy and Spain and spanned the acute and convalescent phases of COVID-19. The prospective study material was composed of cDNA or gDNA derived from T cells, B-cell-depleted T cells, or PBMCs. Deeply sampled blood TCRbeta repertoires from subjects exposed to, actively infected with, or recovered from COVID-19 were included in the dataset. A freely available public database, intended as a resource for researchers studying the immune response to SARS-CoV-2, is where the repertoires were released. The samples were drawn from two sources: the first 160 participants of the ongoing ImmuneRACE study, and 1,200 or so subjects contributed by 6 global collaborators. Sample metadata almost always included a de-identified subject ID, COVID-19 status, age in years and sex. Where HLA class I and class II types were available, the types were taken from metadata supplied by the sample provider, not from assay-based typing. Study-wide findings and limitations: How much clinical and demographic metadata was included differed by source and by participant, and the metadata was provided uncurated.

Including cysteine and phenylalanine, the CDR3 has 15 amino acids. The kept DNA is CDR3 alone, 45 bases in frame from the first base. V ends up 1 base short and J 6 bases short, with an unmatched junction base count of 5. The germline V gene (reference sequence) supplies CDR1 LGHDT and CDR2 YNNKEL. Details on this clone: What this receptor recognizes is not known. The input lacks base qualities; no much larger clone sits a single base away.

The immunoSEQ Assay, a bias-controlled multiplex PCR, was used to amplify TCRbeta CDR3 regions from genomic DNA. On the authors' methods: The number of nucleated cells in each sample was estimated from the amplification of reference gene primers within the assay. Sequence reads were collapsed and filtered to measure the absolute abundance of every unique TCRbeta CDR3 rearrangement. For each sample, productive Simpson clonality was calculated as the square root of Simpson's diversity index across productive rearrangements. TCRdb holds this immuneACCESS table with in-frame rearrangements only. Some clones are missing; in checked studies, unresolved V genes explain under half, and the rest has no known cause. V, J and clone size reflect that table, while D and trimming were determined from the DNA. The sample yields 200,000 or so clones; about 83% were counted once. Clones ranked in the top ten supply about 18% of the sample.

At one collaborating source in Seattle, patients were enrolled during active infection and were followed longitudinally through the course of disease. The collaborating institutions used their own protocols to collect whole blood in K2EDTA tubes. Collaborator samples were shipped for TCRbeta analysis as frozen whole blood, isolated PBMCs, or DNA extracted from either sample type. The TCR originated in a person between 65 and 80 years old with COVID-19, enrolled during active disease. Sequencing was carried out using peripheral blood. The sequence is built from TRBV3-1 (or the pseudogene TRBV3-2) and TRBJ1-5, with 8 middle bases fitting TRBD1. In nucleotide form, the sequence is TGTGCCAGCAGCCAAGGACAGGGGCCCCTTCAGCCCCAGCATTTT. Its amino acids are CASSQGQGPLQPQHF.